This TCR beta chain derives from a study of T cell repertoires in ileal Crohn's disease. The time point here: neoterminal ileum biopsy at postoperative endoscopy, about 6 months after surgery. Trimming took off 4 bases at V and 3 bases at J, with 13 bases between the two ends. Germline V CDR1 and CDR2: GTSNPN, SVGIG (reference sequence). The CDR3 totals 13 residues. Per sample, roughly 0.5 micrograms of biopsy DNA were TCRB immunosequenced. The repertoire was sequenced with immunoSEQ multiplex PCR; TCRdb's copy has only in-frame clones and lacks some. The sample contains about 17,000 clones, about three quarters of which appear only once. The table lists this clone with a few counts.

This sequence joins TRBV30 and TRBJ2-7, with D tentatively TRBD1 (5 bases). This receptor was obtained from an adult with Crohn's disease. Sequences were obtained from ileal tissue. The CDR3 loop reads CAWNYGQGYEQYF. The CDR3 coding sequence is TGTGCCTGGAATTATGGTCAGGGCTACGAGCAGTACTTC.